This T cell receptor (beta chain) was recorded in a study of tumor-infiltrating lymphocytes in primary liver carcinoma. Germline DNA was extracted alongside blood RNA, which was obtained from unsorted whole blood. The template, around 540 ng total RNA, yielded TCR beta cDNA made with a constant-region primer. Library construction for TCR beta comprised three nested multiplex PCR rounds performed with slightly modified ARM-PCR. Rounds one and two of PCR, each of 9 to 11 cycles, were primed with TRBV1-TRBV30 forward primers and a C-beta reverse primer. TCRdb re-analysed the multiplex PCR reads in MiXCR, keeping a single row per CDR3 protein. The sample lists around 170,000 distinct CDR3 sequences, around 60% occurring once. The CDR3 has 16 residues. Germline V lookup: CDR1 MNHNY, CDR2 SVGAGI (reference sequence). J gave up 6 bases and V 9 bases, and 19 bases lay outside the gene matches.

This receptor was taken from a man aged 35-49 years with primary liver carcinoma and hepatitis B virus infection. The sequenced material came from peripheral blood. The chain couples TRBV6-6 to TRBJ2-7; TRBD2 matches 8 bases. This CDR3 reads CARSLGSGGRRGEQYF. Written as DNA, the CDR3 is TGTGCCAGAAGTCTGGGTTCGGGGGGGCGCAGAGGCGAGCAGTACTTC.